Presented here are 29 T cell receptor beta chains from one specimen sequenced in a study of cytomegalovirus exposure and HLA in healthy donors. PCR used 60 Vbeta primers and 13 Jbeta primers. The assay was immunoSEQ multiplex PCR, and TCRdb's table has in-frame clones only and misses some. Of about 100,000 clones listed, about 80% were seen once; the top ten hold just over 0.75%. What was sequenced was PBMCs. Receptors were obtained from a woman in her sixties in good health and CMV-seronegative.

The chain employs TRBV20-1 and TRBJ1-5; D not resolved. This CDR3 region has 10 residues. Germline assignment: CDR1 DFQATT and CDR2 SNEGSKA (reference sequence). V lost 2 bases to trimming and J lost 6 bases, with 2 bases between them. The CDR3 loop is CSARRQPQHF. The CDR3 DNA reads TGCAGTGCTAGACGTCAGCCCCAGCATTTT.

The chain carries TRBV30 and TRBJ2-3, with 10 positions matching TRBD2. There are 14 residues in the CDR3. V lost 2 bases, J lost 5 bases, and 4 bases stayed unmatched. Germline loops: CDR1 GTSNPN, CDR2 SVGIG (reference sequence). The CDR3 loop reads CAWSKAGGVDTQYF. CDR3 nucleotide sequence: TGTGCCTGGAGTAAAGCGGGGGGGGTAGATACGCAGTATTTT.

The chain joins TRBV19 to TRBJ1-3; D remains ambiguous. CDR3 size: 15 residues. Germline CDR1 LNHDA, CDR2 SQIVND (reference sequence). The V end lost 5 bases, the J end lost 0 bases, and 11 bases lay between the germline ends. The CDR3 DNA is TGTGCCAGTAGTCGCCGCGCGTACTCTGGAAACACCATATATTTT. Encoded protein: CASSRRAYSGNTIYF.

The J gene is TRBJ2-7, the V gene TRBV7-8; 8 bases are shared with TRBD1. V gave up 5 bases and J gave up 3 bases; unmatched junction bases: 3. CDR3 length: 13 amino acids. Germline CDR1 and CDR2: SGHVS and FQNEAQ. The CDR3 DNA reads TGTGCCAGCAGCGGGACAGGCCGCTACGAGCAGTACTTC. As protein: CASSGTGRYEQYF.

The chain employs TRBV9 and TRBJ1-1; possible D gene TRBD1, 5 bases. With 0 bases removed from V and 2 bases from J, the gap between germline ends came to 11 bases. The CDR3 contains 15 residues. The germline gives CDR1 SGDLS, CDR2 YYNGEE. CDR3 bases: TGTGCCAGCAGCGTAGGTGGCAGGGTTAACACTGAAGCTTTCTTT. Translation gives CASSVGGRVNTEAFF.

The chain uses TRBV7-2 and TRBJ2-7; 14 nucleotides align to TRBD2. Trimming cost V 3 bases and J 4 bases; bases outside gene matches: 5. Germline V gene lookup returns CDR1 SGHTA and CDR2 FQGNSA. The CDR3 totals 16 residues. CDR3 in DNA: TGTGCCAGCAGCTTCGGACTAGCGGGAGGTGGGTACGAGCAGTACTTC. Its protein is CASSFGLAGGGYEQYF.

V gene TRBV19 combines with J gene TRBJ2-5, with a possible D match to TRBD1 (5 bases). This CDR3 has 13 amino acids. With 4 bases removed from V and 5 bases from J, the gap between germline ends came to 11 bases. The V gene's germline CDR1 is LNHDA and CDR2 SQIVND (reference sequence). This chain's CDR3 is CASSTTDQETQYF. Here the CDR3 DNA reads TGTGCCAGTAGTACGACAGATCAGGAGACCCAGTACTTC. Combining the CDR3 with reference TRBV19 and TRBJ2-5 gives the whole variable domain DGGITQSPKYLFRKEGQNVTLSCEQNLNHDAMYWYRQDPGQGLRLIYYSQIVNDFQKGDIAEGYSVSREKKESFPLTVTSAQKNPTAFYLCASSTTDQETQYFGPGTRLLVL.

DNA of the CDR3: TGCAGCGTTGGTGGGGGGGCCCTCTCCTACGAGCAGTACTTC. This gives the protein CSVGGGALSYEQYF. The chain carries TRBV29-1 and TRBJ2-7, with D perhaps matching TRBD2 (7 bases). V lost 4 bases, J lost 0 bases, and 13 bases lay in between. The CDR3 spans 14 residues. CDR1 and CDR2 (germline): SQVTM, ANQGSEA.

This clone has only a few counts. The rearrangement uses TRBV18 and TRBJ2-5, with unresolved D. Trimming took off 1 base at V and 2 bases at J, with 5 bases between the two ends. Germline CDR1 is KGHSH and CDR2 is LQKENI. The CDR3 consists of 13 residues. CDR3 coding DNA: TGTGCCAGCTCACCACTACAGCAAGAGACCCAGTACTTC. It encodes CASSPLQQETQYF.

J is TRBJ1-2 and V is TRBV10-1, with D possibly matching TRBD1 (5 bases). This CDR3 spans 14 amino acids. V was clipped by 6 bases and J by 1 base, with 12 bases between them. The germline V gene encodes CDR1 WNHNN and CDR2 SYGVQD (reference sequence). In DNA, the CDR3 is TGCGCCAGCAGGGGTGCCGGGGGTAACTATGGCTACACCTTC. Its protein is CASRGAGGNYGYTF.

The V gene is TRBV28, the J gene TRBJ2-2; 13 bases fit TRBD2. The CDR3 is made up of 14 amino acids. In germline, CDR1 is MDHEN, CDR2 SYDVKM. The ends lost 8 bases at V and 6 bases at J; junction bases unmatched: 3. CDR3 in amino acids: CASGTSGTAGELFF. CDR3 nucleotides: TGTGCCAGCGGGACTAGCGGGACCGCCGGGGAGCTGTTTTTT.

The gene calls are TRBV28 and TRBJ2-7; 7 bases agree with TRBD1. V shed 6 bases, J shed 5 bases, and the junction held 10 bases outside the gene matches. The CDR3 loop spans 14 amino acids. Germline V lookup: CDR1 MDHEN, CDR2 SYDVKM. CDR3 sequence reads: CASSLPGTADEQYF. The CDR3 DNA reads TGTGCCAGCAGCCTTCCTGGGACAGCTGACGAGCAGTACTTC.

This sequence joins TRBV6-6 and TRBJ1-5; 7 bases agree with TRBD1. Germline loops: CDR1 MNHNY, CDR2 SVGAGI (reference sequence). V shed 7 bases and J 0 bases; nucleotides not matched to a gene: 3. There are 14 residues in the CDR3. The CDR3 DNA is TGTGCCAGCAACAGACAGGGTAGCAATCAGCCCCAGCATTTT. Translating it yields CASNRQGSNQPQHF.

This chain connects TRBV5-1 to TRBJ1-1; TRBD1 aligns across 10 bases. The CDR3 has 15 residues. Germline lookup yields CDR1 SGHRS and CDR2 YFSETQ. The trim removed 2 bases at V and 4 bases at J, leaving 5 bases unmatched. The CDR3 sequence is CASSLSGDRGTEAFF. Written as DNA, the CDR3 is TGCGCCAGCAGCTTATCGGGGGACAGGGGCACTGAAGCTTTCTTT.

This clone was seen only a few times. The J gene is TRBJ1-4, the V gene TRBV29-1; D is perhaps TRBD1 (5 bases). Per germline, CDR1 SQVTM and CDR2 ANQGSEA. The CDR3 sequence is 12 residues long. V lost 7 bases, J lost 8 bases, and 14 bases lay in between. The CDR3 reads CSGGRQGEKLFF. CDR3 bases: TGCAGCGGGGGGAGGCAGGGCGAAAAACTGTTTTTT.

The chain has TRBV15 and TRBJ1-1, with 10 bases matching TRBD1. Germline V gene data show CDR1 as LNHNV and CDR2 as YYDKDF (reference sequence). The V segment lost 1 base and the J segment 3 bases; nucleotides outside the gene matches: 2. This CDR3 is 15 amino acids long. DNA of the CDR3: TGTGCCACCAGCAGAGTAGACAGGGGGCACACTGAAGCTTTCTTT. Translating it yields CATSRVDRGHTEAFF.

This clone was observed a single time. V and J are TRBV6-6 and TRBJ2-2; perhaps TRBD2 as D (5 bases). The CDR3 is 16 residues long. V lost 10 bases, J lost 0 bases, and 18 bases lay in between. CDR1 is MNHNY, CDR2 SVGAGI, per germline (reference sequence). The CDR3 region is CATRGSGAANTGELFF. CDR3 DNA sequence: TGTGCCACCCGCGGGTCGGGCGCAGCGAACACCGGGGAGCTGTTTTTT.

The chain carries TRBV28 and TRBJ1-5; D is possibly TRBD1 (5 bases). CDR1 is MDHEN and CDR2 is SYDVKM in the germline V gene. The ends were cut back, 6 bases at V and 1 base at J, with 10 bases in the middle. The CDR3 extends over 14 amino acids. The DNA of the CDR3 is TGTGCCAGCAGCGGCGGGGGAAGCAATCAGCCCCAGCATTTT. It specifies CASSGGGSNQPQHF.

This chain links TRBV28 with TRBJ1-5; D is undetermined. The CDR3 contains 14 residues. V shed 3 bases and J shed 3 bases, with 9 bases lying between them. Per the germline V gene, CDR1 is MDHEN and CDR2 is SYDVKM. The CDR3, as DNA: TGTGCCAGCAGTTTGCGGGTCACCAATCAGCCCCAGCATTTT. Translating it yields CASSLRVTNQPQHF.

This sequence joins TRBV13 and TRBJ2-1; D ambiguous. Trimming left V 3 bases short and J 1 base short, with 7 bases between. CDR3 length: 14 amino acids. CDR1 is PRHDT, CDR2 FYEKMQ, per germline (reference sequence). In nucleotides, the CDR3 is TGTGCCAGCAGCTTGGCGGTTTCCTACAATGAGCAGTTCTTC. This encodes CASSLAVSYNEQFF.

This clone has just one count. The chain couples TRBV5-1 to TRBJ1-3; D is possibly TRBD1 (6 bases). Germline lookup yields CDR1 SGHRS and CDR2 YFSETQ. This CDR3 has 15 residues. The V end was cut by 1 base, the J end by 0 bases, with 8 bases between. CDR3 nucleotide sequence: TGCGCCAGCAGCTTGTCACAGGGCTCTGGAAACACCATATATTTT. Its protein is CASSLSQGSGNTIYF.

V usage is TRBV27 and J usage is TRBJ2-7; D is ambiguous. V was clipped by 8 bases and J by 4 bases, with 6 bases between them. CDR3 length: 10 amino acids. CDR1 MNHEY and CDR2 SMNVEV come from the germline V gene (reference sequence). The CDR3, as DNA: TGTGCCAGCGGGCTTTACGAGCAGTACTTC. Its translation: CASGLYEQYF.

The chain uses TRBV5-6 and TRBJ1-2; D may be TRBD1 (5 bases). In germline, CDR1 is SGHDT, CDR2 YYEEEE. The CDR3 covers 15 residues. Trimming shortened V by 0 bases and J by 4 bases, and 13 bases separated the two germline ends. The CDR3 DNA follows: TGTGCCAGCAGCTTGGGGACACGAAATGCCTATGGCTACACCTTC. This translates into CASSLGTRNAYGYTF.

The chain combines TRBV5-1 with TRBJ2-1, with no clear D. The CDR3 is made up of 17 amino acids. CDR1 SGHRS and CDR2 YFSETQ come from the germline V gene. V was trimmed by 3 bases and J by 0 bases, leaving 16 bases between them. The CDR3 reads CASSSKPDLSSYNEQFF. Written as DNA, the CDR3 is TGCGCCAGCAGCTCGAAACCCGATCTGAGCTCCTACAATGAGCAGTTCTTC.

The gene calls are TRBV6-5 and TRBJ2-7; D call uncertain. Germline loops: CDR1 MNHEY, CDR2 SVGAGI. The V and J ends lost 4 bases and 6 bases respectively, with 22 bases between them. The CDR3 contains 16 residues. The CDR3 sequence is CASSCSNPPTSSEQYF. CDR3 nucleotides: TGTGCCAGCAGTTGCTCGAACCCTCCCACGAGCTCCGAGCAGTACTTC.

This clone was seen more than once but under ten times. The chain is built from TRBV29-1 and TRBJ2-3, with a weak D call TRBD2 (6 bases). The V end lost 6 bases, the J end lost 0 bases, and 13 bases lay between the germline ends. Germline V lookup: CDR1 SQVTM, CDR2 ANQGSEA. This CDR3 is built from 14 residues. The CDR3 protein is CSVSGTQSTDTQYF. The CDR3 nucleotides read TGCAGCGTGTCAGGGACTCAGAGCACAGATACGCAGTATTTT.

V and J are TRBV5-6 and TRBJ2-2; D unclear. This CDR3 is built from 13 residues. V was clipped by 5 bases and J by 6 bases, with 11 bases between them. Germline V lookup: CDR1 SGHDT, CDR2 YYEEEE. The DNA of the CDR3 is TGTGCCAGCAGTTACTCGTTCGCCGGGGAGCTGTTTTTT. The encoded protein is CASSYSFAGELFF.

The chain couples TRBV7-6 to TRBJ1-4; D possibly corresponds to TRBD1 (6 bases). Looked up from germline, CDR1 is SGHVS and CDR2 is FNYEAQ. The CDR3 sequence is 19 residues long. V shed 0 bases and J shed 4 bases, with 21 bases lying between them. CDR3 DNA: TGTGCCAGCAGCTTAGCCCCCAGGGGAGGGGGTTATTTTAATGAAAAACTGTTTTTT. This encodes CASSLAPRGGGYFNEKLFF. The whole variable domain, remainder taken from reference TRBV7-6 and TRBJ1-4, is GAGVSQSPRYKVTKRGQDVALRCDPISGHVSLYWYRQALGQGPEFLTYFNYEAQQDKSGLPNDRFSAERPEGSISTLTIQRTEQRDSAMYRCASSLAPRGGGYFNEKLFFGSGTQLSVL.

The CDR3 loop reads CASSYTSGESTDTQYF. CDR3 coding DNA: TGTGCCAGCAGTTATACTAGCGGGGAGTCGACAGATACGCAGTATTTT. This sequence joins TRBV6-5 and TRBJ2-3; 10 positions match TRBD2. Germline values: CDR1 MNHEY, CDR2 SVGAGI. Trimming took 3 bases from V and 3 from J; bases not matched to a gene: 6. The CDR3 has 16 amino acids.